This TCR beta chain was observed in a study of spatial heterogeneity in lung cancer. Turning to the study itself: Within raw reads, each unique TCR and UMI combination appeared on average more than ten times. Overall study results and limits: Resection blood, more than follow-up blood, showed ubiquitous expanded tumor TCRs.

The time point was: sample taken at primary tumor resection. The CDR3 is made up of 15 amino acids. Trimming removed 4 bases from V and 2 bases from J; junction bases left unmatched: 8. Germline loops: CDR1 DFQATT, CDR2 SNEGSKA (reference sequence). This clonotype was found many times. Its antigen is unknown. Each CDR3 protein gets one entry after TCRdb re-called the 5' RACE reads with MiXCR. The sample has 40,000 to 50,000 distinct CDR3 sequences; about 13% are singletons. The chain carries TRBV20-1 and TRBJ2-3; TRBD1 matches 8 bases. The sequenced sample was PBMCs, obtained at surgery. The source of this sequence is a male donor with early-stage non-small cell lung cancer. The CDR3 DNA follows: TGCAGTGCTATTATCGGACAGGGTCCCACAGATACGCAGTATTTT. It is translated as CSAIIGQGPTDTQYF.